The present TCR beta chain was sequenced within a study of tumor-infiltrating lymphocytes in primary liver carcinoma. Blood RNA came from unsorted whole blood; germline DNA was also extracted. Peripheral blood, approximately 4.4 milliliters, was collected prior to surgery. Overall study findings and caveats: Against blood, tumors held a significantly higher top-250-clone fraction (p = 0.039). There was no comparison of CD4+ and CD8+ repertoires, as samples were bulk unsorted. It was tumor-adjacent and tumor-blood pairs that overlapped less than tumor region pairs did.

Of note for this clonotype: The antigen is not known. The junction does not match germline at one end; this may be a read error.

CDR3 length equals 14 residues. In germline, CDR1 is WNHNN, CDR2 SYGVQD (reference sequence). A constant-region primer served to make TCR beta cDNA from roughly 480 ng total RNA. For TCR beta, libraries were produced by three nested multiplex PCR rounds using slightly modified ARM-PCR. The study ran its first two PCR rounds for nine to eleven cycles each, using TRBV1-TRBV30 forward primers and a C-beta reverse primer. TCRdb used MiXCR to reprocess the multiplex PCR reads, holding one entry per CDR3 protein. Altogether 300,000 to 400,000 distinct CDR3 sequences are present, less than 75% being singletons, with the ten largest covering roughly 8.9%.

The V call is TRBV10-1, the J call TRBJ2-2; TRBD2 might be the D (6 bases). Sequenced sample: peripheral blood. The sequence was obtained from a man in his forties with primary liver carcinoma and hepatitis B virus infection. The CDR3 here is CASSREPGTGELFF. In nucleotides, the CDR3 is TGCGCCAGCAGCCGGGAGCCCGGCACCGGGGAACTGTTTTTT.